The present T cell receptor (beta chain) was sequenced within a study of T cell changes during pregnancy in multiple sclerosis. Only in-frame clones appear in the TCRdb table, and some are missing; sequencing was by immunoSEQ multiplex PCR. Among roughly 39,000 clones, roughly 88% were seen once, and the ten largest hold 1.4% to 1.5%. Material: PBMCs (not recorded whether the cells were cultured). The receptor was derived from a female donor with multiple sclerosis, enrolled in a pregnancy study.

CDR3 amino acids: CASYRASGSFETQYF. CDR3 in DNA: TGTGCCTCATACAGGGCTAGCGGGAGCTTCGAGACCCAGTACTTC. The rearrangement joins TRBV7-9 to TRBJ2-5; TRBD2 matches at 10 bases. CDR1 SEHNR and CDR2 FQNEAQ come from the germline V gene (reference sequence). This CDR3 region has 15 residues. The junction had 14 bases not matched to a gene; V was cut back by 11 bases and J by 5 bases.